The T cell receptor beta chain under discussion was sequenced for a study of cytomegalovirus exposure and HLA in healthy donors (dated by TCRdb to about 2017). Study-level background: According to a later analysis, one platform produced both the 110 or so validation repertoires and the 720 or so repertoires of the first cohort. The study aimed to test whether cataloging public T cell receptors could reveal signatures of past pathogen exposure. In addition to the first cohort of 666 subjects, a separate validation cohort of approximately 110 different subjects was used. To predict cytomegalovirus infection status, the study brought together high-throughput TCR immunosequencing, statistical association of individual TCRs with disease status, and machine learning. What the study reported, not specific to this receptor: Three of the identified cytomegalovirus-associated TCR beta chains were confirmed in vitro to be specific for cytomegalovirus antigens. A later analysis found that TCRs clustered in the first cohort also tended to co-occur in the 120 validation repertoires, with just under 95% of cluster scores above 0. A later analysis lacked HLA typing for the validation cohort, so it scored co-occurrence in that cohort across all 110 or so repertoires. In the study, some 180 TCR beta chains were listed as associated with cytomegalovirus. While some public TCRs were present in many individuals, most TCR sequences turned up only very rarely across donors. The classifier was reported to diagnose cytomegalovirus status with high specificity and sensitivity in both the original and validation cohorts. According to the authors, the approach could potentially be generalized to other disease states and immunological phenotypes.

Library preparation used the immunoSEQ multiplex PCR assay. In the authors' own workflow: A statistical classification framework was built to diagnose cytomegalovirus status from the catalog of TCR beta chain sequences. TCRdb took over this immuneACCESS table, retaining in-frame rearrangements with V and J assigned. Such tables are incomplete; in checked studies, under half of the missing clones stem from an unresolved V gene, and the remainder is unexplained. V, J and clone size derive from that table, while D and trimming were established from the DNA sequence. This sample gives under 200,000 clones in total; around 88% of them show up just once. The ten largest make up about 2.3% of the sample. CDR1 and CDR2 are read off the germline V gene (reference sequence) as MNHNY and SVGAGI. The CDR3 sequence holds 15 residues, the cysteine and phenylalanine included. Kept here is only the CDR3 DNA, which spans 45 bases and is read in frame from base 1. V trim: 7 bases; J trim: 4 bases; unmatched bases: 10.

The donors were included in the validation cohort of approximately 130 subjects, a group kept apart from the roughly 670-subject first cohort. Concerning this clone: The specificity of this receptor is unknown. One base away there is no much larger clone; base qualities are not given.

This TCR was recovered from a woman aged 18-29 years in good health and CMV-seronegative. The chain joins TRBV6-6 to TRBJ1-1, with TRBD1 identical over 9 junction bases. Sequencing was done on a sample of PBMCs. The CDR3 protein is CASTPSTGGITEAFF. The sequence in DNA is TGTGCCAGCACCCCATCAACAGGGGGCATCACTGAAGCTTTCTTT.